This T cell receptor beta chain was retrieved from a study of identical twins. This clonotype was found many times. TCRdb re-derived calls from the 5' RACE reads in MiXCR, one entry per CDR3 protein. Seen here are approximately 210,000 distinct CDR3 sequences, 5.5% to 7.5% observed once, and the top ten hold approximately 14%. CDR1 is SQVTM, CDR2 ANQGSEA, per germline. This CDR3 is built from 15 residues. Losses at the gene ends were 6 bases for V and 2 bases for J; bases not matched to a gene: 10. The sample was also reused in another study, on T cells expressing NK-cell markers. That study adds: Obtained from sorted CD3+CD56+NKG2C+, CD3+CD56+NKG2C- and CD3+CD56-NKG2C+ T cells were the TCR beta repertoires. Of the CD8+ T cell pool in roughly six donors, about 1.0-8% was accounted for by dominant NKG2C+ clonotypes. Among several donors, these clonotypes also ranked first in the CD3+CD56-NKG2C+ fraction. What remained unclear was the HCMV specificity of expanded NKG2C+ T cell clones.

This rearrangement joins TRBV29-1 to TRBJ2-5; TRBD1 agrees at 9 bases. The TCR was taken from a woman between 18 and 29 years old in good health. Sequences were obtained from CD8+ T cells sorted from blood. The CDR3 region is CSVAWTGEVQETQYF. In DNA form, the CDR3 reads TGCAGCGTAGCGTGGACAGGGGAGGTACAAGAGACCCAGTACTTC.